The present entry profiles one TCR beta chain with its context. In the source study's methods: By means of reference gene primer amplification, nucleated cell counts were estimated. Assay: immunoSEQ multiplex PCR; the TCRdb copy retains only in-frame clones and omits some. Clone size and V and J calls were adopted from that table, with D and trimming inferred from the DNA. The top ten hold around 2.7% of the sample, which has 150,000 or so clones, about 80% seen once. The data derive from a study of blood T cell repertoires in COVID-19. For the study at large: Researchers got acute and convalescent COVID-19 samples from the United States, Italy and Spain. The analysed material was cDNA or gDNA that came from T cells, B-cell-depleted T cells, or PBMCs.

V gave up 3 bases and J gave up 4 bases, with 16 bases separating them. CDR1 is SGHNT, CDR2 YYREEE, per germline (reference sequence). The CDR3 is 15 amino acids. Sequencing was carried out using peripheral blood. The sequence was collected from a woman of 80 years or more with acute or convalescent COVID-19. The chain is built from TRBV5-4 and TRBJ1-2; maybe TRBD1 (5 bases). CDR3 sequence (DNA): TGTGCCAGCAGCTCCCGGCACGGAGGGGTCTATGGCTACACCTTC. It yields the protein CASSSRHGGVYGYTF.